These 14 T cell receptor beta chains were sequenced from one sample in a study of blood T cells in healthy people across ages. Primed by a sample-barcoded 5' primer and a J-beta primer mix, a second PCR proceeded for about 6 to 11 cycles. TCRdb re-called the 5' RACE reads through MiXCR, storing one row per CDR3 protein. This table holds 700,000 or so distinct CDR3 sequences, about 43% found once. Sequenced material: blood. All receptors derive from an elderly man in good health.

This chain connects TRBV20-1 to TRBJ1-2, with D possibly matching TRBD1 (5 bases). Deletions cut 1 base from V and 5 bases from J, with 14 bases between. Per the germline V gene, CDR1 is DFQATT and CDR2 is SNEGSKA (reference sequence). CDR3 size: 14 residues. The CDR3 reads CSARAGVGGYGYTF. CDR3 bases: TGCAGTGCTAGAGCTGGGGTGGGGGGGTATGGCTACACCTTC.

In this sample, this clonotype turned up many times. J is TRBJ2-5 and V is TRBV2, with 10 bases identical to TRBD2. Germline V gene data show CDR1 as SNHLY and CDR2 as FYNNEI. The V and J ends lost 5 bases and 2 bases, in that order; junction bases with no gene match: 11. The CDR3 contains 17 residues. CDR3 DNA: TGTGCCAGCAGTAAAGGGACTAGCGCAAGACTACAAGAGACCCAGTACTTC. This codes for CASSKGTSARLQETQYF. Looking up the rest from reference TRBV2 and TRBJ2-5 gives the full variable domain: EPEVTQTPSHQVTQMGQEVILRCVPISNHLYFYWYRQILGQKVEFLVSFYNNEISEKSEIFDDQFSVERPDGSNFTLKIRSTKLEDSAMYFCASSKGTSARLQETQYFGPGTRLLVL.

The J gene is TRBJ1-2, the V gene TRBV6-5; a possible D gene is TRBD1 (6 bases). Germline-derived CDR1 and CDR2 are MNHEY and SVGAGI. V lost 0 bases to trimming and J lost 7 bases, with 9 bases between them. The CDR3 runs 13 residues. CDR3 in amino acids: CASSYSGRGGYTF. CDR3 DNA: TGTGCCAGCAGTTACTCTGGCAGGGGTGGCTACACCTTC.

The sample holds a few counts of this clonotype. The rearrangement links TRBV21-1 to TRBJ1-4. TRBV21-1 is given as a pseudogene. CDR3 length: 12 amino acids. The CDR3 DNA is TGTGCCAGCAGATCCAGAGGAGAAAAACTGTTTTTT. Encoded protein: CASRSRGEKLFF.

The chain joins TRBV6-5 to TRBJ2-7; 10 bases match TRBD2. CDR1 MNHEY and CDR2 SVGAGI come from the germline V gene. CDR3 length equals 16 residues. J lost 0 bases, V lost 6 bases, and 8 bases had no gene match. The chain's CDR3 is CASRTSGTPSSYEQYF. CDR3 bases: TGTGCCAGCAGAACTAGCGGGACTCCGAGCTCCTACGAGCAGTACTTC.

This clonotype showed up just a few times. The chain is built from TRBV20-1 and TRBJ2-1; D is unresolved. Looked up from germline, CDR1 is DFQATT and CDR2 is SNEGSKA (reference sequence). Between the trimmed V and J ends, which lost 4 bases and 4 bases, there was a span of 8 bases. The CDR3 is made up of 12 amino acids. The DNA for the CDR3 is TGCAGTGCTAACCTACAGTACAATGAGCAGTTCTTC. It codes for CSANLQYNEQFF.

This clonotype was found a few times. The chain has TRBV3-1 and TRBJ2-5; D tentatively fits TRBD1 or TRBD2 (7 bases each). This CDR3 is 16 amino acids long. Trimming removed 0 bases from V and 1 base from J, with 12 bases in between. Germline V gives CDR1 LGHDT, CDR2 YNNKEL (reference sequence). The DNA for the CDR3 is TGTGCCAGCAGCCAAGATCCCAGGGGGGGCCAAGAGACCCAGTACTTC. Protein: CASSQDPRGGQETQYF.

The chain recombines TRBV20-1 with TRBJ2-7; D unresolved. The CDR3 spans 16 residues. Trimming removed 3 bases from V and 2 bases from J, with 20 bases in between. Per germline, CDR1 DFQATT and CDR2 SNEGSKA (reference sequence). As DNA, the CDR3 is TGCAGTGCTAGTAGGCAGTACCGACATTTAACCTACGAGCAGTACTTC. Translating it yields CSASRQYRHLTYEQYF.

This rearrangement joins TRBV11-3 to TRBJ2-1, with D perhaps TRBD2 (6 bases). Germline V gene sequence: CDR1 SGHNT, CDR2 YENEEA. The ends were cut back, 0 bases at V and 5 bases at J, with 17 bases in the middle. CDR3 length: 17 residues. The CDR3, as DNA: TGTGCCAGCAGCTTAGATTGGGGGGACTCTGCCCACAATGAGCAGTTCTTC. This translates into CASSLDWGDSAHNEQFF.

This clonotype showed up just a few times. The V gene is TRBV11-2, the J gene TRBJ2-3; D may be TRBD1 (6 bases). The CDR3 consists of 15 residues. Germline CDR1 and CDR2: SGHAT and FQNNGV. V was clipped by 5 bases and J by 1 base, with 13 bases between them. The CDR3 DNA sequence: TGTGCCAGCAGCGACCAACAGGGAGGCACAGATACGCAGTATTTT. It translates to CASSDQQGGTDTQYF. Complete variable domain (other parts from reference TRBV11-2 and TRBJ2-3): EAGVAQSPRYKIIEKRQSVAFWCNPISGHATLYWYQQILGQGPKLLIQFQNNGVVDDSQLPKDRFSAERLKGVDSTLKIQPAKLEDSAVYLCASSDQQGGTDTQYFGPGTRLTVL.

This clonotype was detected only a few times. The CDR3 sequence is CASSLQGRTNYGYTF. For the CDR3, the DNA is TGTGCCAGCAGTTTACAGGGGCGAACTAACTATGGCTACACCTTC. The chain couples TRBV27 to TRBJ1-2; the D gene is possibly TRBD1 (6 bases). V lost 2 bases to trimming and J lost 0 bases, with 10 bases between them. Germline assignment: CDR1 MNHEY and CDR2 SMNVEV (reference sequence). CDR3 length: 15 amino acids.

This clonotype was seen a few times. This sequence joins TRBV3-1 and TRBJ2-7, with no clear D. TRBJ2-5 explains the end of the DNA better; the J call may be wrong. CDR3 length: 14 amino acids. Germline V gene sequence: CDR1 LGHDT, CDR2 YNNKEL (reference sequence). The CDR3 coding sequence is TGTGCCAGCAGCCAAGATGGACCAGGCGGGACCCAGTACTTC. Encoded protein: CASSQDGPGGTQYF.

V gene TRBV4-1 combines with J gene TRBJ2-1, with TRBD2 matching 13 bases. Germline assignment: CDR1 MGHRA and CDR2 YSYEKL. The junction had 7 bases not matched to a gene; V was cut back by 2 bases and J by 6 bases. This CDR3 is 17 amino acids long. CDR3 DNA sequence: TGCGCCAGCAGCCAACTAGGGACTAGCGGGGCCCGCAATGAGCAGTTCTTC. Translation gives CASSQLGTSGARNEQFF.

The rearrangement joins TRBV4-2 to TRBJ2-7, with no clear D. V was trimmed by 4 bases and J by 7 bases, leaving 8 bases between them. This CDR3 has 11 residues. The germline CDR1 and CDR2 sequences are LGHNA and YNFKEQ. This CDR3 is CASSRMEEQYF. CDR3 bases: TGTGCCAGCAGCCGAATGGAAGAGCAGTACTTC.